The 11 T cell receptor beta chains given below trace back to one sample, sequenced in a study of a mutant IDH1 vaccine in newly diagnosed glioma. Time point meaning: week 11, during vaccination. Doses consisted of 300 ug of mutant IDH1 20-mer peptide each, paired with topical imiquimod. Which antigens these TCRs recognize remains unknown. Some clones are missing from TCRdb's copy, which holds only in-frame ones; the method was immunoSEQ multiplex PCR. Of approximately 110,000 clones listed, roughly 90% are singletons. The sample was PBMCs, taken from a glioma patient whose treatment included an IDH1 peptide vaccine. The receptors here all came from a woman aged 50 to 60 with glioma.

CDR3 region: CASSTQQGYSGNTIYF. In nucleotides, the CDR3 is TGCGCCAGCAGCACACAACAGGGCTACTCTGGAAACACCATATATTTT. The V gene is TRBV5-1, the J gene TRBJ1-3; weak D call: TRBD1 (6 bases). V was cut by 4 bases and J by 0 bases, with 14 bases left in between. This CDR3 spans 16 amino acids. CDR1 and CDR2 from the germline V gene are SGHRS and YFSETQ.

This clone showed up just a few times. V gene TRBV28 combines with J gene TRBJ2-3; 13 nucleotides line up with TRBD2. Looked up from germline, CDR1 is MDHEN and CDR2 is SYDVKM. The CDR3 totals 18 residues. V shed 7 bases and J 2 bases; nucleotides not matched to a gene: 12. In DNA form, the CDR3 reads TGTGCCAGCACCCCGGGACTAGCGGGAAGGCGAGACACAGATACGCAGTATTTT. Translation: CASTPGLAGRRDTDTQYF.

This rearrangement joins TRBV28 to TRBJ2-6; D may be TRBD1 or TRBD2 (5 bases each). This CDR3 contains 17 residues. The germline CDR1 and CDR2 sequences are MDHEN and SYDVKM. V was trimmed by 7 bases and J by 0 bases, leaving 16 bases between them. The CDR3: CASTSGAVSSGANVLTF. In nucleotides, the CDR3 is TGTGCCAGCACCTCCGGGGCGGTGAGCTCTGGGGCCAACGTCCTGACTTTC.

Written as DNA, the CDR3 is TGTGCCAGCAGTTTATATAGTCCTAGCGCCTACGAGCAGTACTTC. Translated, it gives CASSLYSPSAYEQYF. The rearrangement joins TRBV28 to TRBJ2-7, with D perhaps TRBD2 (6 bases). Germline V gives CDR1 MDHEN, CDR2 SYDVKM. There are 15 residues in the CDR3. V was trimmed by 1 base and J by 2 bases, leaving 12 bases between them.

V and J are TRBV28 and TRBJ1-5; D is ambiguous. The CDR3 is made up of 14 amino acids. Trimming left V 2 bases short and J 0 bases short, with 5 bases between. Germline V gene data show CDR1 as MDHEN and CDR2 as SYDVKM. The CDR3 here is CASSLISSNQPQHF. Here the CDR3 DNA reads TGTGCCAGCAGTTTAATCTCTAGCAATCAGCCCCAGCATTTT.

V is TRBV18 and J is TRBJ1-6; D unresolved. The CDR3 runs 15 residues. CDR1 and CDR2 from the germline V gene are KGHSH and LQKENI. Trimming left V 3 bases short and J 0 bases short, with 6 bases between. CDR3 region: CASSPESSYNSPLHF. CDR3 nucleotides: TGTGCCAGCTCACCCGAGAGCTCCTATAATTCACCCCTCCACTTT.

This clone was seen only a few times. The chain joins TRBV6-1 to TRBJ2-7, with D possibly being TRBD2 (5 bases). Germline CDR1 reads MNHNS; CDR2 reads SASEGT. The CDR3 extends over 11 amino acids. The V end was cut by 5 bases, the J end by 9 bases, with 11 bases between. This chain's CDR3 is CASSNPDWQYF. For the CDR3, the DNA is TGTGCCAGCAGTAACCCGGACTGGCAGTACTTC.

J is TRBJ2-7 and V is TRBV28; 9 positions agree with TRBD1. The germline CDR1 and CDR2 sequences are MDHEN and SYDVKM. This CDR3 has 14 amino acids. V trimming: 6 bases; J trimming: 3 bases; junction bases outside the gene matches: 6. The CDR3: CASRGQGSNYEQYF. The CDR3 DNA is TGTGCCAGCAGAGGACAGGGGTCGAACTACGAGCAGTACTTC.

The chain uses TRBV5-1 and TRBJ1-1, with D uncertain. Trimming removed 5 bases from V and 1 base from J, with 6 bases in between. The germline CDR1 and CDR2 sequences are SGHRS and YFSETQ. This CDR3 has 12 amino acids. CDR3 in DNA: TGCGCCAGCAGTCTGGCGAACACTGAAGCTTTCTTT. Encoded protein: CASSLANTEAFF.

This rearrangement joins TRBV5-6 to TRBJ2-1; 10 positions agree with TRBD2. The CDR3 covers 15 residues. Germline loops: CDR1 SGHDT, CDR2 YYEEEE. The V segment lost 4 bases and the J segment 3 bases; nucleotides outside the gene matches: 4. The CDR3 sequence: CASSPGTSVYNEQFF. The CDR3 DNA reads TGTGCCAGCAGCCCTGGGACTAGCGTCTACAATGAGCAGTTCTTC.

This clone came up once. The gene calls are TRBV5-4 and TRBJ2-2, with TRBD2 identical over 10 bases. Trimming took 5 bases from V and 4 from J; bases not matched to a gene: 8. CDR3 length: 16 amino acids. Per the germline V gene, CDR1 is SGHNT and CDR2 is YYREEE (reference sequence). The CDR3 coding sequence is TGTGCCAGCAGACCAACTAGCGGGAAAGGCACCGGGGAGCTGTTTTTT. Its protein product is CASRPTSGKGTGELFF.